Listed below are T cell receptor beta chains from one sample, sequenced in a study of patients and donors after allogeneic stem cell transplantation. Each CDR3 protein gets one entry after TCRdb re-called the RT-PCR reads with MiXCR. The data contain hundreds of thousands of distinct CDR3 sequences, 16% of them singletons. Sequencing was carried out using blood, either unsorted or a sorted T cell fraction (not recorded which). The receptors originated from a human donor who was either an allogeneic HSCT recipient or a stem cell or donor lymphocyte infusion donor (not recorded which). It is not recorded whose cells these are; they may come from a transplant donor. Both conserved end residues are part of each CDR3.

CDR3 protein: CASTYERMGGTQYF; V gene: TRBV6-1
CDR3 protein: CASSFLSNTEAFF; V gene: TRBV27
CDR3 protein: CASGFLLAGGTDTQYF; V gene: TRBV12-5
CDR3 protein: CASSQDLGGHTGELFF; V gene: TRBV3-1
CDR3 protein: CASSSSTLRAFF; V gene: TRBV6-5
CDR3 protein: CATSRGTSGISYNEQFF; V gene: TRBV15
CDR3 protein: CATSRLGGDYYGYTF; V gene: TRBV15
CDR3 protein: CASSYSKTAGTGELFF; V gene: TRBV6-5
CDR3 protein: CAISEGTGGYEQYF; V gene: TRBV10-3
CDR3 protein: CASSQDGITTNEQFF; V gene: TRBV4-2
CDR3 protein: CASSLNPGQLYEQYF; V gene: TRBV5-1
CDR3 protein: CASSWGPASNTGELFF; V gene: TRBV5-5
CDR3 protein: CASSPPVWGHFETQYF; V gene: TRBV18
CDR3 protein: CASSPNNYGYTF; V gene: TRBV18
CDR3 protein: CASSSPGLADNEQFF; V gene: TRBV2
CDR3 protein: CSVRDRDGQETQYF; V gene: TRBV29-1
CDR3 protein: CSARSRDYVYEQYF; V gene: TRBV20-1